These T cell receptor beta chains were read from a single sample in a study of T-cell memory formation after mild COVID-19. TCRdb re-analysed the 5' RACE reads in MiXCR, keeping a single row per CDR3 protein. The table records some 280,000 distinct CDR3 sequences, 15% to 20% of them present only once. Sequenced material: PBMCs or a T cell subset sorted from them (not recorded which). The receptor source for this set is a man aged 18-30 years who had mild COVID-19 (a few samples of this study predate the infection). Cell type and time point are not known. Both conserved end residues are part of each CDR3. Fields, in order: V gene, J gene, D gene, clone size, CDR3 DNA, CDR3 protein. The D gene is left open where the match is weak. Rows give clone size only sometimes, using once, few, many, or a class for an expanded clone.

TRBV6-6,TRBJ1-2,TRBD1,-,TGTGCCAGCAGTTGGTTAGTTTCGGGACAGTACCCTCCCCTCTATGGCTACACCTTC,CASSWLVSGQYPPLYGYTF
TRBV4-2,TRBJ2-3,TRBD2,-,TGTGCCAGCAGCCAAGATCAGACTAGCGGGGGTTTCACAGATACGCAGTATTTT,CASSQDQTSGGFTDTQYF
TRBV12-1,TRBJ2-3,-,many,TGTGCCAGCAGCACCACGATTAGCGGGTCCCTTGGGGATACGCAGTATTTT,CASSTTISGSLGDTQYF
TRBV12-3/TRBV12-4,TRBJ2-3,TRBD1,few,TGTGCCAGCAGTTCCGGGGACAGGGGCGGGGATACGCAGTATTTT,CASSSGDRGGDTQYF
TRBV6-5,TRBJ2-5,-,-,TGTGCCAGCAGTTACTCGGGGGCGAGGTCCCAGTACTTC,CASSYSGARSQYF
TRBV30,TRBJ2-5,-,-,TGTGCCTGGAGTGATGAAGAGACCCAGTACTTC,CAWSDEETQYF
TRBV6-1,TRBJ2-4,TRBD1,medium-sized,TGTGCCAGTGACAGGGGGCTCCTAGGGAACATTCAGTACTTC,CASDRGLLGNIQYF
TRBV20-1,TRBJ1-2,-,many,TGCAGTGCTAGGACGGGAAAGGGGGTGTTAGGCTACACCTTC,CSARTGKGVLGYTF
TRBV12-3/TRBV12-4,TRBJ2-2,TRBD2,-,TGTGCCAGCAGCTCTGGCGGGGGAACGAACACCGGGGAGCTGTTTTTT,CASSSGGGTNTGELFF
TRBV5-1,TRBJ2-7,TRBD2,few,TGCGCCAGCTGCTTAGAGGGGCGGGAGATCTACGAGCAGTACTTC,CASCLEGREIYEQYF
TRBV7-9,TRBJ1-3,TRBD1,-,TGTGCCAGCAGCTTACTCGGGACAGGGATCGGAAACACCATATATTTT,CASSLLGTGIGNTIYF
TRBV9,TRBJ2-5,-,-,TGTGCCAGCAGCGGAAGACTAGATGGAGAGACCCAGTACTTC,CASSGRLDGETQYF
TRBV7-3,TRBJ1-1,-,many,TGTGCCAGCAGCTCTAGTAGGAACACTGAAGCTTTCTTT,CASSSSRNTEAFF
TRBV20-1,TRBJ1-5,-,-,TGCAGTGCTCCCTGGGGGCAGCCGTATAGCAATCAGCCCCAGCATTTT,CSAPWGQPYSNQPQHF
TRBV7-2,TRBJ1-2,-,-,TGTGCCAGCAGCTTAAGCGGCACCCCTAACTATGGCTACACCTTC,CASSLSGTPNYGYTF
TRBV5-1,TRBJ1-6,TRBD1,once,TGCGCCAGCAGCACGGGACAGGGGGCCTTTTCACCCCTCCACTTT,CASSTGQGAFSPLHF
TRBV12-3/TRBV12-4,TRBJ2-1,TRBD1,-,TGTGCCAGCAGTGACAGGGGGGGCAATGAGCAGTTCTTC,CASSDRGGNEQFF
TRBV5-1,TRBJ2-2,-,few,TGCGCCAGCACCCACGCCCGGGGATCGGGGGAGCTGTTTTTT,CASTHARGSGELFF
TRBV4-2,TRBJ2-1,TRBD1,few,TGTGCCAGCAGCCAGCCTATTAGACAGGGGGCTAGCAATGAGCAGTTCTTC,CASSQPIRQGASNEQFF
TRBV2,TRBJ2-3,TRBD2,few,TGTGCCAGCACCCCGTTAGCGGGATGGGGCACAGATACGCAGTATTTT,CASTPLAGWGTDTQYF